This T cell receptor (beta chain) was captured in a study of cytomegalovirus exposure and HLA in healthy donors. Germline V gene lookup returns CDR1 WSHSY and CDR2 SAAADI. The CDR3 has 13 amino acids. Both 60 Vbeta primers and 13 Jbeta primers went into the PCR. The table came from immunoSEQ multiplex PCR; TCRdb's copy has only in-frame clones and leaves some out. This table holds about 140,000 clones, approximately 75% found once. Details on this clone: An end of the junction does not agree with germline; a read error may underlie this. Other DNA sequences in the sample encode the same CDR3.

The V gene is TRBV10-2, the J gene TRBJ1-5; D gene uncertain. The source of this sequence is a male donor in good health and CMV-seronegative. The sequencing sample was made of PBMCs. CDR3 loop: CASSSVPNQPQHF. The CDR3 nucleotides read TGCGCTAGCAGCTCCGTCCCGAATCAGCCCCAGCATTTT.